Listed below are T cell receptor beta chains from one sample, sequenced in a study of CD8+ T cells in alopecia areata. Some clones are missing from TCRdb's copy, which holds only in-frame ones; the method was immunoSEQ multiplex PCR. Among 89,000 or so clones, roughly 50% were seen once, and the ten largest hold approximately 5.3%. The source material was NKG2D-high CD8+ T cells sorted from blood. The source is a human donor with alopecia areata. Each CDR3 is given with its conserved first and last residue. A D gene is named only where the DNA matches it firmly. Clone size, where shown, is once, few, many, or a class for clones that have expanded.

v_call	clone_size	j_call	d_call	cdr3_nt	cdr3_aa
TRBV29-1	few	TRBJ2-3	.	TGCAGCGTTTGGGGACAAGTCACAGATACGCAGTATTTT	CSVWGQVTDTQYF
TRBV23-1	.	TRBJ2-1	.	TGCGCCAGCACCAAAGGGACGGTTGACAATGAGCAGTTCTTC	CASTKGTVDNEQFF
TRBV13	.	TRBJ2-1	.	TGTGCCAGCAGGAGTGGGATGTACAATGAGCAGTTCTTC	CASRSGMYNEQFF
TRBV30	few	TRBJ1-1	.	TGTGCCTGGAGGGACCCTCGGTTGGGGGGAAACACTGAAGCTTTCTTT	CAWRDPRLGGNTEAFF
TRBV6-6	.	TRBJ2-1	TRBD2	TGTGCCAGCAGCCACCCGGGGGGTGAGCAGTTCTTC	CASSHPGGEQFF
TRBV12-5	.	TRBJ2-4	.	TGTGCTAGTGGTTTGGTACGGGAGCGAAGAATTCTTCAGTACTTC	CASGLVRERRILQYF
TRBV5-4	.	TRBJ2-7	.	TGTGCCAGCAGCTCTTCGGCAGGGAGCATCTCCGAGCAGTACTTC	CASSSSAGSISEQYF
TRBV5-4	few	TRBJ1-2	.	TGTGCCAGCAGCTGGGGGTATGGCTACACCTTC	CASSWGYGYTF
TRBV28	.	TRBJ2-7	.	TGTGCCAGCAGTTATAGGGAAGCCTACGAGCAGTACTTC	CASSYREAYEQYF
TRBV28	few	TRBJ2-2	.	TGTGCCAGCAGTCCCCCCTATGAGGCCGGGGAGCTGTTTTTT	CASSPPYEAGELFF
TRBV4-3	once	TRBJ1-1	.	TGCGCCAGCAGCCAAGAGGGAATGAACACTGAAGCTTTCTTT	CASSQEGMNTEAFF
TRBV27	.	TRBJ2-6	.	TGTGCCAGCAGGAATTCTGGGGCCAACGTCCTGACTTTC	CASRNSGANVLTF
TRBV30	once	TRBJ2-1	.	TGTGCCTGGAACCTCGGATACAATGAGCAGTTCTTC	CAWNLGYNEQFF
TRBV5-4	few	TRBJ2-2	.	TGTGCCAGCAGCCCGCAAGATGCCAGGGTCGGGGAGCTGTTTTTT	CASSPQDARVGELFF
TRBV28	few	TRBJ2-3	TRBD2	TGTGCCGCACAAGGGAGGGGTTCCACAGATACGCAGTATTTT	CAAQGRGSTDTQYF
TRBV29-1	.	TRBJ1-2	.	TGCAGCGTTGAAAGTGTTGACGGGGACTATGGCTACACCTTC	CSVESVDGDYGYTF
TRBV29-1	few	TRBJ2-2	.	TGCAGCGTTGAAGGGTGGGACGCGAACACCGGGGAGCTGTTTTTT	CSVEGWDANTGELFF